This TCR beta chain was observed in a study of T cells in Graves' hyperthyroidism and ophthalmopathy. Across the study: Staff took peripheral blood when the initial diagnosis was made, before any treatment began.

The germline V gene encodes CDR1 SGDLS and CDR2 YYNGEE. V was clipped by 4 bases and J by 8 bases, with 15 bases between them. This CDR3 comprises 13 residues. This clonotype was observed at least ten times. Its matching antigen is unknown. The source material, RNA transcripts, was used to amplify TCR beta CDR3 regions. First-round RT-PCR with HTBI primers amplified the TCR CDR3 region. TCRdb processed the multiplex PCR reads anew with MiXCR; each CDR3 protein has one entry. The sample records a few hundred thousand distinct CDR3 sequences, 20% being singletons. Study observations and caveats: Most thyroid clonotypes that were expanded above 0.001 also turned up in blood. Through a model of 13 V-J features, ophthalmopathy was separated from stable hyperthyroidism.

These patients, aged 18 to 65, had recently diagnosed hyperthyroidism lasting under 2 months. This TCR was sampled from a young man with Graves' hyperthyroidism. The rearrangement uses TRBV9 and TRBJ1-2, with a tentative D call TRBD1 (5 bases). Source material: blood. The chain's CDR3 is CASSLTSGVGYTF. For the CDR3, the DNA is TGTGCCAGCAGCTTAACTTCGGGGGTAGGCTACACCTTC.